This T cell receptor (beta chain) was recorded in a study of persistence of HIV-infected CD4 T cells (dated by TCRdb to 2020 to 2022). As for the study more broadly: The study isolated CMV- and HIV-1 Gag-responding CD4+ T cells from ART-treated individuals to examine antigen-driven clonal expansion of HIV-1-infected cells. Suppressive ART had been received by participants for a median of roughly eight years. Peripheral blood samples of up to about 180 mL were collected at multiple time points, except for a couple of participants, who underwent leukapheresis at a single time point. The clonality of all cells in each sorted population was measured by TCRbeta sequencing, and the clonality of infected cells was measured by proviral sequencing. In the cross-participant TCR cluster analysis, fewer than 10 participants were included for CMV and roughly 7 participants were included for Gag. The study at large found these results: TCR oligoclonality correlated with proviral oligoclonality within the same sorted populations. Bulk TCR analyses could not be restricted to the rare CMV-responding cells that actually carried HIV-1 proviruses. TCRbeta richness in CMV- and Gag-responding cells was significantly lower than in anti-CD3/anti-CD28-responding cells; CMV-responding cells had higher oligoclonality than CD3/CD28-stimulated and Gag-responding cells. Only a small number of individuals took part in the study, and only a limited range of antigens was tested. Antigen-responding cells were enriched for degenerate expanded CDR3beta sequences, which suggests convergent selection of CD4+ responses to CMV and Gag.

This clone has only a few counts. Its antigen specificity is not known. No clone much larger than this one lies a single base away; base qualities are absent. TCRbeta repertoires were sequenced from genomic DNA with the immunoSEQ hsTCRB assay version 4 in survey mode. Genomic DNA was diluted to roughly 9.5 ng/uL, using up to about 1 ug per sample for TCRbeta sequencing. Per the authors' processing: ImmunoSeq Analyzer 3.0 was used for analysis of TCRbeta data, and diversity was computed on productive nucleotide rearrangements. Lower-bound TCR diversity was estimated with the improved Chao index, and clonality with the Gini coefficient using the Immunarch R package. Different nucleotide rearrangements encoding the same CDR3beta amino acid sequence were counted as distinct clonotypes. Differential abundance analysis identified TCRbeta sequences significantly enriched in antigen-responding cells relative to anti-CD3/anti-CD28-activated cells. TCRs were clustered by predicted peptide-MHC specificity with GLIPH2, both within individual participants and across merged participant data sets. Imported from immuneACCESS, the table was reduced by TCRdb to in-frame sequences with V and J called. These copies leave out some clones; in studies compared against another copy, an unresolved V gene accounts for under half, and the cause of the remainder is not known. V and J calls and clone size follow that table, whereas D and trimming were derived from the DNA. The sample table contains about 37,000 clones; only one count was recorded for about 85% of them. Less than 2% of the sample comes from the top ten.

The sample's treatment or condition label, decoded: suppressive antiretroviral therapy. Cells were stimulated with lysates of CMV-infected fibroblasts at roughly 9.1 ug/mL. Memory CD4+ T cells that did not respond, being CD40L-negative, CD69-negative and CD45RO-high, were sorted as memory populations depleted of antigen-responding cells. HIV-1-infected adults in whom suppressive ART had been started during chronic infection were enrolled as participants. For at least 4 years, participants had undetectable plasma HIV-1 RNA, below 50 copies/mL. To be included, participants needed a CD4+ T cell count above 400 cells/uL and a positive CMV serology. Before stimulation, PBMCs were isolated using density centrifugation and then depleted of CD8+ T cells. For around 17 hours, CD8-depleted PBMCs were stimulated with anti-CD28/CD49d costimulation, a CD40-blocking antibody, and enfuvirtide, which was added to prevent new infections. Cell sorting was done on a Beckman Coulter MoFlo Legacy or XDP sorter, and dead cells were excluded with propidium iodide. Genomic DNA was extracted with the QIAamp DNA Mini Kit for samples above one million cells, otherwise with the Quick-DNA Microprep Kit.

The TCR originated in an adult man with HIV who was CMV-seropositive. The sequences come from CD4+ T cells sorted from PBMCs after roughly 18-hour stimulation, collected from a patient who received antiretroviral therapy. Per the publication, the cell subset or site label means: CD40L-CD69- CD45RO-high memory CD4 T cells not responding to CMV lysate.

The sequenced DNA is TGTGCCACCAGTCAGGGGGGCGCGTCCAATCAGCCCCAGCATTTT. This codes for CATSQGGASNQPQHF. The chain joins TRBV24-1 to TRBJ1-5; 7 central bases correspond to TRBD1. The CDR3, cysteine through phenylalanine, is 15 amino acids long. The sequence is cut down to CDR3 DNA, 45 bases in frame from base 1. V has 6 bases trimmed and J has 3 bases trimmed; junction bases matching no gene number 7. In the germline V gene, CDR1 corresponds to KGHDR and CDR2 to SFDVKD.